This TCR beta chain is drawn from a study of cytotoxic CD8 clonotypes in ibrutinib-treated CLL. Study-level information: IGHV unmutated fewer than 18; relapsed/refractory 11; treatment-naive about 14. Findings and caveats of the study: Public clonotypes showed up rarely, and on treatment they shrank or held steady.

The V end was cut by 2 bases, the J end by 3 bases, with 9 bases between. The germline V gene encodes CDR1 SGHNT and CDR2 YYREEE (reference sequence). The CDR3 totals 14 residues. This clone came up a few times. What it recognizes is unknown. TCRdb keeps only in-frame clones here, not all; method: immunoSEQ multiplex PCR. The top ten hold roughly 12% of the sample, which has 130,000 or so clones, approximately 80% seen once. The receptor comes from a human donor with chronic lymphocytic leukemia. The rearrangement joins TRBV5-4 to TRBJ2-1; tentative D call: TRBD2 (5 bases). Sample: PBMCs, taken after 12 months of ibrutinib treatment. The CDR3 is CASSLKGLYNEQFF. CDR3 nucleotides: TGTGCCAGCAGCTTAAAAGGACTCTACAATGAGCAGTTCTTC.